What follows are 29 T cell receptor beta chains derived from one specimen sequenced in a study of T cell responses to AZD1222 COVID-19 vaccine. Some clones are missing from TCRdb's copy, which holds only in-frame ones; the method was immunoSEQ multiplex PCR. This table holds 90,000 to 130,000 clones, around 84% found once. The sequences come from peripheral blood, collected on day 0 of AZD1222 vaccination. The origin of the receptors is an adult in good health.

V and J are TRBV19 and TRBJ2-1; perhaps D is TRBD1 or TRBD2 (5 bases each). The CDR3 length is 14 residues. Germline CDR1 LNHDA, CDR2 SQIVND (reference sequence). V lost 10 bases, J lost 0 bases, and 13 bases lay in between. This CDR3 reads CATQRGGSYNEQFF. The CDR3 bases are TGTGCCACCCAGAGGGGTGGCTCCTACAATGAGCAGTTCTTC. Based on the CDR3 plus reference TRBV19 and TRBJ2-1, the full variable domain is DGGITQSPKYLFRKEGQNVTLSCEQNLNHDAMYWYRQDPGQGLRLIYYSQIVNDFQKGDIAEGYSVSREKKESFPLTVTSAQKNPTAFYLCATQRGGSYNEQFFGPGTRLTVL.

This clone appeared a single time. The chain carries TRBV3-1 (or the pseudogene TRBV3-2) and TRBJ1-5; D is ambiguous. The V and J ends lost 8 bases and 7 bases respectively, with 12 bases between them. Looked up from germline, CDR1 is LGHDT and CDR2 is YNNKEL (reference sequence). The CDR3 has 12 residues. The CDR3 region is CASGREGQPQHF. Here the CDR3 DNA reads TGTGCCAGCGGGCGAGAAGGGCAGCCCCAGCATTTT.

This chain links TRBV10-2 with TRBJ1-3; 7 nucleotides agree with TRBD1. V trimming: 8 bases; J trimming: 0 bases; junction bases outside the gene matches: 4. From germline, CDR1 is WSHSY and CDR2 SAAADI. The CDR3 is 14 amino acids. The CDR3 DNA follows: TGCGCCAGCGGGGACAGCTTCTCTGGAAACACCATATATTTT. Protein sequence: CASGDSFSGNTIYF.

The chain uses TRBV3-1 (or the pseudogene TRBV3-2) and TRBJ1-1; perhaps TRBD1 as D (5 bases). Trimming removed 3 bases from V and 0 bases from J, with 8 bases in between. CDR1 and CDR2 from the germline V gene are LGHDT and YNNKEL (reference sequence). The CDR3 is made up of 14 amino acids. CDR3 bases: TGTGCCAGCAGCCAGCTGACAGTGAACACTGAAGCTTTCTTT. This gives the protein CASSQLTVNTEAFF.

This rearrangement joins TRBV9 to TRBJ2-7; 9 bases match TRBD1. The junction had 11 bases not matched to a gene; V was cut back by 3 bases and J by 7 bases. The CDR3 runs to 15 residues. CDR1 and CDR2 (germline): SGDLS, YYNGEE. CDR3 loop: CASSEHPGTGIEQYF. In DNA, the CDR3 is TGTGCCAGCAGCGAGCATCCCGGGACAGGGATAGAGCAGTACTTC.

In the case of this clone: The same CDR3 also results from other DNA sequences found in this sample. The chain has TRBV14 and TRBJ1-1; D call uncertain. The CDR3 runs to 13 residues. V shed 2 bases and J shed 0 bases, with 4 bases lying between them. Germline V lookup: CDR1 SGHDN, CDR2 FVKESK. In nucleotides, the CDR3 is TGTGCCAGCAGCCAAATGTTGAACACTGAAGCTTTCTTT. Amino acid sequence: CASSQMLNTEAFF.

The chain recombines TRBV24-1 with TRBJ2-3, with TRBD1 matching 8 bases. In germline, CDR1 is KGHDR, CDR2 SFDVKD. The CDR3 consists of 17 residues. Trimming took 4 bases from V and 2 from J; bases not matched to a gene: 10. CDR3 DNA sequence: TGTGCCACCAGTGACCCCGGACAGGGAGGTTACACAGATACGCAGTATTTT. Its protein is CATSDPGQGGYTDTQYF.

This clone was counted a single time. The chain employs TRBV4-1 and TRBJ1-3; TRBD1 matches at 7 bases. Germline CDR1 is MGHRA and CDR2 is YSYEKL. This CDR3 region has 14 residues. Losses at the gene ends were 4 bases for V and 4 bases for J; bases not matched to a gene: 4. The CDR3 DNA reads as TGCGCCAGCAGCCCACAGGGGAAAGGAAACACCATATATTTT. This sequence encodes CASSPQGKGNTIYF.

The chain recombines TRBV4-1 with TRBJ2-7; TRBD2 matches 9 bases. With 0 bases clipped from V and 4 bases from J, the junction kept 10 bases outside the gene matches. The CDR3 has 17 residues. Per germline, CDR1 MGHRA and CDR2 YSYEKL. The DNA for the CDR3 is TGCGCCAGCAGCCAAGATCCTCCCCGACTAGCGGATTACGAGCAGTACTTC. It specifies CASSQDPPRLADYEQYF.

The chain uses TRBV7-2 and TRBJ1-2; possibly TRBD1 for D (5 bases). CDR3 length: 14 residues. Trimming took 5 bases from V and 4 from J, leaving 14 bases between them. Germline V lookup: CDR1 SGHTA, CDR2 FQGNSA. CDR3 amino acids: CASSPRGSPYGYTF. For the CDR3, the DNA is TGTGCCAGCAGCCCTAGGGGCAGTCCCTATGGCTACACCTTC.

This sequence joins TRBV4-1 and TRBJ1-6, with D possibly TRBD1 on 6 matching bases. V was cut by 1 base and J by 6 bases, with 10 bases left in between. In germline, CDR1 is MGHRA, CDR2 YSYEKL. The CDR3 loop spans 15 amino acids. The CDR3 DNA reads as TGCGCCAGCAGCCAAGCACAGGGTCGTAATTCACCCCTCCACTTT. Encoded protein: CASSQAQGRNSPLHF.

This rearrangement joins TRBV2 to TRBJ2-2; perhaps TRBD2 as D (6 bases). Trimming shortened V by 8 bases and J by 3 bases, and 10 bases separated the two germline ends. In germline, CDR1 is SNHLY, CDR2 FYNNEI. The CDR3 is made up of 13 amino acids. Here the CDR3 reads CASLSGDTGELFF. CDR3 bases: TGTGCCAGCCTGTCGGGGGACACCGGGGAGCTGTTTTTT.

The table lists this clone with a few counts. The gene calls are TRBV9 and TRBJ2-2, with D tentatively TRBD1 or TRBD2 (5 bases each). The V and J ends lost 2 bases and 4 bases respectively, with 12 bases between them. CDR3 size: 15 residues. Germline-derived CDR1 and CDR2 are SGDLS and YYNGEE. As DNA, the CDR3 is TGTGCCAGCAGCGTCATGGTGGGACCCACCGGGGAGCTGTTTTTT. This encodes CASSVMVGPTGELFF. Combining the CDR3 with reference TRBV9 and TRBJ2-2 gives the whole variable domain DSGVTQTPKHLITATGQRVTLRCSPRSGDLSVYWYQQSLDQGLQFLIQYYNGEERAKGNILERFSAQQFPDLHSELNLSSLELGDSALYFCASSVMVGPTGELFFGEGSRLTVL.

V is TRBV10-3 and J is TRBJ2-3, with D tentatively TRBD2 (5 bases). The germline V and J ends were trimmed by 0 bases and 4 bases, with 11 bases remaining between them. Germline V gene data show CDR1 as ENHRY and CDR2 as SYGVKD. This CDR3 is 15 amino acids long. CDR3 coding DNA: TGTGCCATCAGTGAGTCCGGGGAACGGTCAGATACGCAGTATTTT. It translates to CAISESGERSDTQYF.

This rearrangement joins TRBV30 to TRBJ1-2; tentative D call: TRBD1 (5 bases). This CDR3 is 11 amino acids long. V gave up 4 bases and J gave up 4 bases, with 7 bases separating them. CDR1 and CDR2 (germline): GTSNPN, SVGIG (reference sequence). The DNA of the CDR3 is TGTGCCTGGATGGGGGGCTATGGCTACACCTTC. This gives the protein CAWMGGYGYTF.

The V and J genes are TRBV28 and TRBJ1-1; no reliable D call. CDR1 is MDHEN and CDR2 is SYDVKM in the germline V gene. The CDR3 contains 14 residues. V lost 2 bases to trimming and J lost 0 bases, with 7 bases between them. The CDR3 is CASSLRVVNTEAFF. CDR3 nucleotide sequence: TGTGCCAGCAGTTTAAGGGTAGTGAACACTGAAGCTTTCTTT.

The J gene is TRBJ2-1, the V gene TRBV18, with TRBD1 as a possible D gene (5 bases). Trimming cost V 6 bases and J 7 bases, with 10 bases left between them. Per the germline V gene, CDR1 is KGHSH and CDR2 is LQKENI. The CDR3 spans 12 residues. CDR3 sequence (DNA): TGTGCCAGCTCTCTGACAGAAAATGAGCAGTTCTTC. Translated, it gives CASSLTENEQFF. The complete variable domain, with remaining parts taken from reference TRBV18 and TRBJ2-1, reads NAGVMQNPRHLVRRRGQEARLRCSPMKGHSHVYWYRQLPEEGLKFMVYLQKENIIDESGMPKERFSAEFPKEGPSILRIQQVVRGDSAAYFCASSLTENEQFFGPGTRLTVL.

The chain is built from TRBV10-3 and TRBJ1-6; D perhaps matches TRBD1 (6 bases). The CDR3 covers 10 residues. V lost 10 bases to trimming and J lost 10 bases, with 8 bases between them. CDR1 and CDR2 from the germline V gene are ENHRY and SYGVKD. This CDR3 is CATGGSPLHF. In nucleotides, the CDR3 is TGTGCCACCGGGGGCTCACCCCTCCACTTT.

The rearrangement uses TRBV5-1 and TRBJ2-5, with 12 bases identical to TRBD2. V lost 4 bases to trimming and J lost 4 bases; unmatched junction nucleotides: 5. This CDR3 is built from 15 residues. Germline V gene data show CDR1 as SGHRS and CDR2 as YFSETQ. CDR3 nucleotides: TGCGCCAGCAGCCAGGGACTAGCGGGTGCAGAGACCCAGTACTTC. Its translation: CASSQGLAGAETQYF.

The chain couples TRBV4-1 to TRBJ1-3; tentative D call: TRBD1 (5 bases). The V and J ends lost 1 base and 1 base respectively, with 11 bases between them. Looked up from germline, CDR1 is MGHRA and CDR2 is YSYEKL. The CDR3 totals 16 residues. The CDR3, as DNA: TGCGCCAGCAGCCAAGTGGCCGGGGGGTCTGGAAACACCATATATTTT. This sequence encodes CASSQVAGGSGNTIYF.

This clone was seen a single time. The chain uses TRBV27 and TRBJ2-5; D perhaps matches TRBD1 (5 bases). V was pared by 7 bases and J by 0 bases, with 9 bases between. The CDR3 has 13 residues. Germline values: CDR1 MNHEY, CDR2 SMNVEV (reference sequence). In DNA form, the CDR3 reads TGTGCCAGCATGGGGCGGAACCAAGAGACCCAGTACTTC. Protein sequence: CASMGRNQETQYF.

This clone was counted once. J is TRBJ1-6 and V is TRBV5-1, with TRBD1 matching over 8 bases. The CDR3 is 16 amino acids. J gave up 9 bases and V 0 bases, and 8 bases lay outside the gene matches. Per the germline V gene, CDR1 is SGHRS and CDR2 is YFSETQ. The CDR3 protein is CASSLGQGASSSPLHF. The DNA of the CDR3 is TGCGCCAGCAGCTTGGGGCAGGGGGCTAGTAGTTCACCCCTCCACTTT.

This clone was seen only once. The V gene is TRBV5-1, the J gene TRBJ1-5; a weak D match, TRBD1 (5 bases). The CDR3 spans 15 residues. V was trimmed by 0 bases and J by 2 bases, leaving 9 bases between them. Germline V gene sequence: CDR1 SGHRS, CDR2 YFSETQ. The CDR3 is CASSLGGEGNQPQHF. The DNA for the CDR3 is TGCGCCAGCAGCTTGGGGGGCGAGGGCAATCAGCCCCAGCATTTT. Full variable domain (outside the CDR3, taken from reference TRBV5-1 and TRBJ1-5): KAGVTQTPRYLIKTRGQQVTLSCSPISGHRSVSWYQQTPGQGLQFLFEYFSETQRNKGNFPGRFSGRQFSNSRSEMNVSTLELGDSALYLCASSLGGEGNQPQHFGDGTRLSIL.

The CDR3, as DNA: TGTGCCAGTATCCTGGGACAGGACCCAGGGAGGTTCCATTTT. Its protein product is CASILGQDPGRFHF. The chain recombines TRBV19 with TRBJ1-5; 8 nucleotides align to TRBD1. Trimming removed 7 bases from V and 16 bases from J; junction bases left unmatched: 18. Germline values: CDR1 LNHDA, CDR2 SQIVND (reference sequence). The CDR3 consists of 14 residues. Full variable domain (outside the CDR3, taken from reference TRBV19 and TRBJ1-5): DGGITQSPKYLFRKEGQNVTLSCEQNLNHDAMYWYRQDPGQGLRLIYYSQIVNDFQKGDIAEGYSVSREKKESFPLTVTSAQKNPTAFYLCASILGQDPGRFHFGDGTRLSIL.

This clone has just one count. The CDR3 DNA follows: TGTGCCAGCAGTAAATCAAGGACAGGGGAAAGAGAAAAACTGTTTTTT. Translation gives CASSKSRTGEREKLFF. The chain links TRBV28 to TRBJ1-4, with 9 bases fitting TRBD1. Trimming removed 5 bases from V and 8 bases from J; junction bases left unmatched: 12. The CDR3 contains 16 residues. Germline CDR1 MDHEN, CDR2 SYDVKM.

V is TRBV19 and J is TRBJ1-6, with a weak D call TRBD1 (5 bases). Trimming took off 5 bases at V and 6 bases at J, with 11 bases between the two ends. This CDR3 contains 14 residues. In germline, CDR1 is LNHDA, CDR2 SQIVND (reference sequence). CDR3 in amino acids: CASSPGPSNSPLHF. The CDR3 DNA follows: TGTGCCAGTAGTCCGGGACCGAGTAATTCACCCCTCCACTTT.

This chain connects TRBV24-1 to TRBJ2-5; D call uncertain. CDR3 length: 18 amino acids. Deletions cut 4 bases from V and 2 bases from J, with 22 bases between. Germline CDR1 KGHDR, CDR2 SFDVKD. CDR3 protein: CATSDPSPKDAGQETQYF. In DNA form, the CDR3 reads TGTGCCACCAGTGACCCATCCCCGAAGGACGCTGGACAAGAGACCCAGTACTTC.

The rearrangement links TRBV27 to TRBJ1-1, with D maybe TRBD1 (5 bases). CDR1 and CDR2 (germline): MNHEY, SMNVEV (reference sequence). The CDR3 runs 14 residues. With 2 bases removed from V and 3 bases from J, the gap between germline ends came to 10 bases. In DNA form, the CDR3 reads TGTGCCAGCAGTTTAACGGGGGGTGACACTGAAGCTTTCTTT. Its translation: CASSLTGGDTEAFF.

The chain combines TRBV28 with TRBJ2-3; a weak D match, TRBD2 (7 bases). The ends were cut back, 5 bases at V and 4 bases at J, with 16 bases in the middle. The CDR3 spans 15 residues. The germline V gene encodes CDR1 MDHEN and CDR2 SYDVKM. CDR3 in DNA: TGTGCCAGCAGTGGCGGGGGCCCCGGGGCAGATACGCAGTATTTT. Protein product: CASSGGGPGADTQYF.